Listed below are T cell receptor beta chains from one sample, sequenced in a study of blood T cell repertoires in COVID-19. Sequenced by immunoSEQ multiplex PCR; TCRdb stores in-frame clones only, minus some. Among 250,000 to 300,000 clones listed, over 75% were seen once. Source material: PBMCs or T cells enriched from blood (not recorded which). The receptors here all came from a man aged 18 to 29 who had recovered from COVID-19. Both conserved end residues are part of each CDR3. The D gene is left open where the match is weak. Clone size, where shown, is once, few, many, or a class for clones that have expanded.

J	V	size	D	DNA	CDR3
TRBJ2-4	TRBV28	.	TRBD2	TGTGCCAGCAGTTTGGTAGCGGGCATAGACATTCAGTACTTC	CASSLVAGIDIQYF
TRBJ2-7	TRBV14	.	TRBD2	TGTGCCAGCAGCCCTTTCCCGGGACTAGGGTTGTTCGAGCAGTACTTC	CASSPFPGLGLFEQYF
TRBJ1-6	TRBV2	.	TRBD1	TGTGCCAGCACCCCAGGGGGATCTAATTCACCCCTCCACTTT	CASTPGGSNSPLHF
TRBJ1-2	TRBV28	.	TRBD1	TGTGCCAGCAGTTGGACAGGGGGCGGCTATGGCTACACCTTC	CASSWTGGGYGYTF
TRBJ2-3	TRBV5-1	.	TRBD1	TGCGCCACCGAAGCCGGGACAGGGGTGGCAGATACGCAGTATTTT	CATEAGTGVADTQYF
TRBJ2-7	TRBV3-1/TRBV3-2	.	.	TGTGCCAGCAGCCATGCGCTCCCCTACGAGCAGTACTTC	CASSHALPYEQYF
TRBJ1-2	TRBV30	once	.	TGTGCCTGGAGTGTGTCAGGCGAAGGTGGCTACACCTTC	CAWSVSGEGGYTF
TRBJ1-6	TRBV13	.	.	TGTGCCAGCAGCTCCCCCAGCCTCCGTCAGGGAAGCTATAATTCACCCCTCCACTTT	CASSSPSLRQGSYNSPLHF
TRBJ1-6	TRBV3-1/TRBV3-2	few	.	TGTGCCAGCAGCCAAGATCTGGGCAGCTCCTATAATTCACCCCTCCACTTT	CASSQDLGSSYNSPLHF
TRBJ2-1	TRBV30	.	TRBD2	TGTGCCTGGAGTGTGGTAGCGGGGGGTCTTGAGCAGTTCTTC	CAWSVVAGGLEQFF
TRBJ1-2	TRBV19	once	.	TGTGCCAGTAGTACTCTACAGGGTAGTGTTGGCTACACCTTC	CASSTLQGSVGYTF
TRBJ2-5	TRBV5-4	.	.	TGTGCCAGCAGCCCGTACCAAGAGACCCAGTACTTC	CASSPYQETQYF
TRBJ1-2	TRBV10-3	once	.	TGTGCCATCAGTGAGTCGGGCAGGGCGGGGAGCTATGGCTACACCTTC	CAISESGRAGSYGYTF
TRBJ1-5	TRBV4-2	few	.	TGTGCCAGCAGCCAAGGGACACCTGATAGCAATCAGCCCCAGCATTTT	CASSQGTPDSNQPQHF
TRBJ1-1	TRBV2	.	.	TGTGCCAGCAGTGGTCAGGAGAACACTGAAGCTTTCTTT	CASSGQENTEAFF
TRBJ2-7	TRBV10-1	once	TRBD1	TGCGCCAGCAGTGCGACAGGGTTCGTGCAGTACTTC	CASSATGFVQYF
TRBJ2-3	TRBV11-3	once	TRBD2	TGTGCCAGCAGCGCTCGGACTAGCGCAGCAGATACGCAGTATTTT	CASSARTSAADTQYF
TRBJ2-7	TRBV2	.	.	TGTGCCAGCACGTCAGGTTCCTACGAGCAGTACTTC	CASTSGSYEQYF
TRBJ1-3	TRBV30	.	.	TGTGCCTGGAGTGTTCGGTTGAGAGACACCATATATTTT	CAWSVRLRDTIYF
TRBJ2-7	TRBV19	.	TRBD2	TGTGCCAGTAGTATACTAGCGGGGAACTACGAGCAGTACTTC	CASSILAGNYEQYF
TRBJ1-1	TRBV2	.	TRBD1	TGTGCCAGCAACTCAGAGGGGGCCGGCACTGAAGCTTTCTTT	CASNSEGAGTEAFF
TRBJ2-4	TRBV24-1	.	.	TGTGCCACCAGTGATCCGAGGAACATTCAGTACTTC	CATSDPRNIQYF
TRBJ1-2	TRBV5-5	once	TRBD1	TGTGCCAGCAGCGCCTCCGGGACAGTCTATGGCTACACCTTC	CASSASGTVYGYTF
TRBJ2-1	TRBV10-3	.	.	TGTGCCATCAGTGAGTCCGGCAGGATCTACAATGAGCAGTTCTTC	CAISESGRIYNEQFF
TRBJ1-1	TRBV4-1	.	TRBD1	TGCGCCAGCAGCCGGACAGGGGACACTGAAGCTTTCTTT	CASSRTGDTEAFF
TRBJ1-2	TRBV5-1	few	TRBD1	TGCGCCAGCAGCTACTACAGGGGCCGCGAGGGCTACACCTTC	CASSYYRGREGYTF
TRBJ2-3	TRBV7-9	once	.	TGTGCCAGCAGAAGCGGCGGGGAGACAGATACGCAGTATTTT	CASRSGGETDTQYF
TRBJ2-1	TRBV6-7	.	.	TGTGCCAGCACTAGGTCGTCCCACAATGAGCAGTTCTTC	CASTRSSHNEQFF
TRBJ2-7	TRBV11-2	.	TRBD2	TGTGCCAGCAGCTCTAACGGACTAGCGGGATCCACCTACGAGCAGTACTTC	CASSSNGLAGSTYEQYF
TRBJ2-7	TRBV3-1/TRBV3-2	.	.	TGTGCCAGCAGCCCCTCTCTATACGAGCAGTACTTC	CASSPSLYEQYF
TRBJ1-1	TRBV19	once	.	TGTGCCAGTAGTATAGCCCCGACATCGTACACTGAAGCTTTCTTT	CASSIAPTSYTEAFF
TRBJ1-2	TRBV12-3/TRBV12-4	.	.	TGTGCCAGCAGTTTGGCAGGGCATGGCTACACCTTC	CASSLAGHGYTF
TRBJ2-7	TRBV7-6	.	TRBD1	TGTGCCAGCAGCGTACAGGGGGCAAGCTACGAGCAGTACTTC	CASSVQGASYEQYF
TRBJ1-5	TRBV10-2	.	.	TGCGCCAGCAGTTCTGGGCAGGGGCTGGAGCCCCAGCATTTT	CASSSGQGLEPQHF
TRBJ2-1	TRBV5-4	.	TRBD2	TGTGCCAGCAGCCGGAGCGGGGGGAGGAAAGATGAGCAGTTCTTC	CASSRSGGRKDEQFF
TRBJ2-3	TRBV28	few	.	TGTGCCAGCAGACCTAGGAGCACAGATACGCAGTATTTT	CASRPRSTDTQYF
TRBJ1-5	TRBV30	.	.	TGTGCCTGGAGTGTACCGGGGATGGGCAATCAGCCCCAGCATTTT	CAWSVPGMGNQPQHF
TRBJ2-3	TRBV6-4	many	TRBD2	TGTGCCAGCAGTGACTCTAGCGGGGGGGCAGATACGCAGTATTTT	CASSDSSGGADTQYF
TRBJ1-2	TRBV9	.	.	TGTGCCAGCAGCGTAGCTGCGGTGACTAACTATGGCTACACCTTC	CASSVAAVTNYGYTF
TRBJ2-7	TRBV9	few	TRBD2	TGTGCCAGCAGCCCCCTAGCGGGAGTTGTCCACGAGCAGTACTTC	CASSPLAGVVHEQYF
TRBJ1-2	TRBV6-1	.	.	TGTGCCAGCAGTGACTTCGACCGGGGGGATCGCTATGGCTACACCTTC	CASSDFDRGDRYGYTF
TRBJ1-5	TRBV2	.	.	TGTGCCAGCAGTGAATTGCCAGGGAACAATCAGCCCCAGCATTTT	CASSELPGNNQPQHF
TRBJ2-3	TRBV5-1	.	TRBD2	TGCGCCAGCAGCTTTCTGCTGGCGGGAGGGAACAAACCCACAGATACGCAGTATTTT	CASSFLLAGGNKPTDTQYF
TRBJ2-2	TRBV19	.	TRBD2	TGTGCCAGCTTACTAGCGGGGGACACCGGGGAGCTGTTTTTT	CASLLAGDTGELFF
TRBJ2-1	TRBV5-1	once	TRBD1	TGCGCCAGCAGCTTGGACAGGGGTTCTGGGAATGAGCAGTTCTTC	CASSLDRGSGNEQFF
TRBJ2-3	TRBV24-1	.	.	TGTGCCACCAGTGATTCTAGTATTTTATCGGCAGATACGCAGTATTTT	CATSDSSILSADTQYF
TRBJ2-2	TRBV6-5	once	.	TGTGCCAGCAGCCTGGGACTGGTAGCCACCGGGGAGCTGTTTTTT	CASSLGLVATGELFF
TRBJ2-7	TRBV18	.	TRBD1	TGTGCCAGCTCACCAGCAGACAGGGGTAACTACGAGCAGTACTTC	CASSPADRGNYEQYF
TRBJ1-1	TRBV7-9	.	.	TGTGCCAGCAGCGACCCGACAGAGAACACTGAAGCTTTCTTT	CASSDPTENTEAFF
TRBJ1-3	TRBV5-4	.	.	TGTGCCAGCAGCTTGGCGGCAGGGCCTGGAAACACCATATATTTT	CASSLAAGPGNTIYF
TRBJ1-5	TRBV9	few	.	TGTGCCAGCAGCGTAGATGCTAGGCCCGGTCAGCCCCAGCATTTT	CASSVDARPGQPQHF